This T cell receptor (beta chain) appears in the sequencing data of a study of T cell repertoires in aging, cancer and after chemotherapy. The overall study: Patients with glioblastoma brain tumors were sampled before and after temozolomide-based therapy. Study-wide findings and caveats: Across the chemotherapy interval, each cancer cohort showed higher median generation probability, suggesting thymic rebound. Age-matched healthy donors had significantly more diverse, less clonal blood TCR repertoires than untreated cancer patients.

Amplification of TCR beta used genomic DNA extracted from peripheral blood. Multiplex touch-down PCR with TRB-A/B primers amplified rearranged V-D-J TRB sequences. One entry per CDR3 protein results from TCRdb running MiXCR on the multiplex PCR reads. The sample includes almost 3,000 distinct CDR3 sequences, around 30% seen only once; the top ten take about 4%. The V and J ends lost 0 bases and 2 bases, in that order; junction bases with no gene match: 6. Germline assignment: CDR1 DFQATT and CDR2 SNEGSKA (reference sequence). This CDR3 has 15 residues. In this sample, this clonotype turned up a few times. Its matching antigen is unknown.

The chain carries TRBV20-1 and TRBJ2-7; 8 nucleotides align to TRBD2. This receptor was taken from a human donor with a solid tumor. Specimen: blood. CDR3 bases: TGCAGTGCTAGAGATCTGGTCGGGAGGGCCTACGAGCAGTACTTC. It specifies CSARDLVGRAYEQYF.